This TCR beta chain was documented in a study of T cells in Graves' hyperthyroidism and ophthalmopathy. Study-wide points: Most thyroid clonotypes that were expanded above 0.001 also turned up in blood. Progression to ophthalmopathy was predicted a median of about six months early.

J was trimmed by 8 bases and V by 0 bases; bases with no gene match: 8. The CDR3 totals 16 residues. Germline CDR1 is SGHRS and CDR2 is YFSETQ. This clonotype has more than one count but fewer than ten. Its antigen remains unknown. Diagnoses were established using clinical symptoms, serum thyroxine and TRAb, thyroid ultrasound and orbital computed tomography. Fresh peripheral blood, about 10 ml of it, supplied the PBMCs. TCR beta CDR3 regions were amplified from RNA transcripts. First-round RT-PCR of the TCR CDR3 relied on the HTBI primer set. TCRdb ran MiXCR on the multiplex PCR reads and lists one entry per CDR3 protein. The sample lists 500,000 to 650,000 distinct CDR3 sequences, just under 20% occurring once.

The rearrangement links TRBV5-1 to TRBJ2-3, with 11 nucleotides matching TRBD2. The source of this sequence is a middle-aged man with Graves' ophthalmopathy. What was sequenced was blood. This CDR3 is CASSLEVAGGLSTQYF. As DNA, the CDR3 is TGCGCCAGCAGCTTGGAAGTAGCGGGGGGGCTGAGTACGCAGTATTTT.